Listed below are T cell receptor beta chains from one sample, sequenced in a study of cytomegalovirus exposure and HLA in healthy donors. This table comes from immunoSEQ multiplex PCR, and its TCRdb copy is limited to in-frame clones, with some not included. Among around 100,000 clones listed, about 86% were seen once. The material sequenced was PBMCs. The receptors originated from a woman aged 70 to 79 in good health and CMV-seropositive. CDR3s include the opening cysteine and the closing phenylalanine or tryptophan. Fields, in order: V gene, clone size, J gene, D gene, CDR3 DNA, CDR3 protein. D genes are given only for firm matches. Clone size, where shown, is once, few, many, or a class for clones that have expanded.

TRBV5-1	.	TRBJ1-4	TRBD1	TGCGCCAGCAGCACGACAGGGATAGGTGAAAAACTGTTTTTT	CASSTTGIGEKLFF
TRBV5-6	.	TRBJ2-1	TRBD2	TGTGCCAGCAGCTCCTTAGCGGGAGTACCCTACAATGAGCAGTTCTTC	CASSSLAGVPYNEQFF
TRBV18	.	TRBJ2-6	TRBD1	TGTGCCAGCTCACCGACGACAGGGGGCGCCCCTGGGGCCAACGTCCTGACTTTC	CASSPTTGGAPGANVLTF
TRBV30	.	TRBJ1-5	TRBD1	TGTGCCTGGGCTCCCGGGCAGGGGGGTCAGCCCCAGCATTTT	CAWAPGQGGQPQHF
TRBV7-8	.	TRBJ1-5	.	TGTGCCAGCAGCTTGAGTGATAATCAGCCCCAGCATTTT	CASSLSDNQPQHF
TRBV19	.	TRBJ2-1	TRBD1	TGTGCCAGTAGTATAGTACAGGGGATATACAATGAGCAGTTCTTC	CASSIVQGIYNEQFF
TRBV7-2	.	TRBJ2-3	.	TGTGCCAGCAGCTCCAGAGGTGGAGACACAGATACGCAGTATTTT	CASSSRGGDTDTQYF
TRBV7-8	.	TRBJ2-5	.	TGTGCCAGCAGCTTAGTTTCAGGGCGGGAAGGGACCCAGTACTTC	CASSLVSGREGTQYF
TRBV5-1	.	TRBJ1-2	TRBD1	TGCGCCAGCAGCTTTGGGTGGGACAGCCTCTATGGCTACACCTTC	CASSFGWDSLYGYTF
TRBV6-5	.	TRBJ2-1	TRBD1	TGTGCCAGCAGCCCTGGACAGGGGCGATACAATGAGCAGTTCTTC	CASSPGQGRYNEQFF
TRBV18	.	TRBJ2-3	.	TGTGCCAGCTCACAATCGCGGCCAGATACGCAGTATTTT	CASSQSRPDTQYF
TRBV7-9	.	TRBJ2-2	.	TGTGCCAGCAGCCCTAGTGGGGGGACCGGGGAGCTGTTTTTT	CASSPSGGTGELFF
TRBV2	.	TRBJ1-6	TRBD1	TGTGCCAGCATTGGACAGGGGGTTGTAGCGTCACCCCTCCACTTT	CASIGQGVVASPLHF
TRBV7-8	.	TRBJ2-7	.	TGTGCCAGCAGCTTGATAAGCGGACCCTACGAGCAGTACTTC	CASSLISGPYEQYF
TRBV11-2	few	TRBJ1-5	.	TGTGCCAGCAGCCTAGTGGGGGGGCAGCCCCAGCATTTT	CASSLVGGQPQHF
TRBV6-6	.	TRBJ1-5	TRBD1	TGTGCCAGCAGCCCCGGGACAGGGGGCAATCAGCCCCAGCATTTT	CASSPGTGGNQPQHF
TRBV7-2	.	TRBJ1-5	.	TGTGCCAGCAGCTTAATACAGGGAGGGCAGCCCCAGCATTTT	CASSLIQGGQPQHF
TRBV19	.	TRBJ2-7	TRBD1	TGTGCCAGTAGTCGACAGGGGGCTGAGCAGTACTTC	CASSRQGAEQYF
TRBV18	.	TRBJ1-1	.	TGTGCCAGCTCACCACCGGGGGGGGCAATGAACACTGAAGCTTTCTTT	CASSPPGGAMNTEAFF
TRBV5-1	.	TRBJ1-1	TRBD1	TGCGCCAGCAGCTTGTCGGTACAGGGGGACACTGAAGCTTTCTTT	CASSLSVQGDTEAFF
TRBV28	.	TRBJ2-2	.	TGTGCCAGCAGTTACTTCGGGGGAGCAATTAACACCGGGGAGCTGTTTTTT	CASSYFGGAINTGELFF
TRBV11-2	.	TRBJ2-5	.	TGTGCCAGCAGCTTATCCGGGGTCGAGCAGACCCAGTACTTC	CASSLSGVEQTQYF
TRBV7-9	.	TRBJ1-1	.	TGTGCCAGCAGCTTAACGGGGGGGAACACTGAAGCTTTCTTT	CASSLTGGNTEAFF
TRBV28	.	TRBJ1-5	TRBD1	TGTGCCACGCGGGAGGGGGCACATCAGCCCCAGCATTTT	CATREGAHQPQHF
TRBV2	once	TRBJ1-2	.	TGTGCCAGCACCCAAACGGGGGGGAACTATGGCTACACCTTC	CASTQTGGNYGYTF
TRBV4-2	.	TRBJ2-7	.	TGTGCCAGCAGCCACCACGGACTGCTGGGCGAGCAGTACTTC	CASSHHGLLGEQYF
TRBV27	.	TRBJ2-3	TRBD2	TGTGCCAGCACTATTAGCGGGAGGGAGACAGATACGCAGTATTTT	CASTISGRETDTQYF
TRBV19	.	TRBJ1-5	.	TGTGCCAGTAGTATTGGGGCGTTAAAATTGGGCAATCAGCCCCAGCATTTT	CASSIGALKLGNQPQHF
TRBV28	.	TRBJ1-2	.	TGTGCCAGCAGTTTAGGGGGCGTCGCTTCTGGCTACACCTTC	CASSLGGVASGYTF
TRBV7-2	.	TRBJ2-7	TRBD2	TGTGCCAGCAGCGCCCAGCGGGGGGCCTACGAGCAGTACTTC	CASSAQRGAYEQYF
TRBV18	.	TRBJ2-3	TRBD2	TGTGCCAGCTCACCAGGACTAGCGGGAGGAGATACGCAGTATTTT	CASSPGLAGGDTQYF
TRBV21-1	.	TRBJ2-7	.	TGTGCCAGCAGCCCTCAGGACAGGAATTTTTACGAGCAGTACTTC	CASSPQDRNFYEQYF
TRBV7-3	.	TRBJ2-1	TRBD2	TGTGCCAGCAGCTTATCTAGCGGTTCCTACAATGAGCAGTTCTTC	CASSLSSGSYNEQFF
TRBV9	.	TRBJ2-5	.	TGTGCCAGCAGCGCTGACGACAGACAATGGGAGACCCAGTACTTC	CASSADDRQWETQYF
TRBV2	once	TRBJ2-7	TRBD2	TGTGCCAGCAAGATAACTAGCGGGAGTTCCATCGAGCAGTACTTC	CASKITSGSSIEQYF
TRBV18	.	TRBJ2-4	.	TGTGCCAGCTCACTACCAATAGCGTTAGCCAAAAACATTCAGTACTTC	CASSLPIALAKNIQYF
TRBV10-1	.	TRBJ2-7	TRBD1	TGCGCCAGCAGTCGGGACAGGGGATCGTACGAGCAGTACTTC	CASSRDRGSYEQYF
TRBV27	.	TRBJ2-7	TRBD1	TGTGCCAGCAGCCCATACAGGGGGACCTACGAGCAGTACTTC	CASSPYRGTYEQYF
TRBV27	.	TRBJ2-7	TRBD1	TGTGCCAGCAGTTTGGACAGGGGGCTGTACGAGCAGTACTTC	CASSLDRGLYEQYF
TRBV28	.	TRBJ1-2	.	TGTGCCAGCAGCCCCTCCTTATCACGGGGGAGCTACACCTTC	CASSPSLSRGSYTF
TRBV18	.	TRBJ1-1	.	TGTGCCAGCTCATCAGAACAGGGATCCACTGAAGCTTTCTTT	CASSSEQGSTEAFF
TRBV4-3	.	TRBJ2-7	.	TGCGCCAGCAGCCAAGGAGGGCTTAATTCCTACGAGCAGTACTTC	CASSQGGLNSYEQYF
TRBV29-1	.	TRBJ1-1	TRBD1	TGCAGCGCAACAGGGGGGATGGACACTGAAGCTTTCTTT	CSATGGMDTEAFF
TRBV7-2	.	TRBJ2-3	.	TGTGCCAGCAGCTCAGGGTACCCAGATACGCAGTATTTT	CASSSGYPDTQYF
TRBV10-2	.	TRBJ2-1	TRBD2	TGCGCCAGCAGTGAGGGTACTAGCGGGGGATACAATGAGCAGTTCTTC	CASSEGTSGGYNEQFF